The next 18 T cell receptor beta chains were all read from a single sample in a study of cytomegalovirus exposure and HLA in healthy donors. PCR primers comprised 60 Vbeta and 13 Jbeta primers. Repertoires were generated with immunoSEQ multiplex PCR, while TCRdb's copy carries only in-frame clones and drops some. Of around 130,000 clones listed, around 79% are singletons. The sample taken for sequencing was PBMCs. The receptors stem from a woman aged 40-49 years in good health and CMV-seropositive.

The chain couples TRBV28 to TRBJ1-2; D uncertain. The CDR3 runs 13 residues. Trimming left V 3 bases short and J 8 bases short, with 13 bases between. Germline V gives CDR1 MDHEN, CDR2 SYDVKM. DNA for the CDR3: TGTGCCAGCAGTTTGGAGGCTAATCGAGGCTACACCTTC. Its protein product is CASSLEANRGYTF.

The chain recombines TRBV7-2 with TRBJ2-7; D is uncertain. The CDR3 covers 12 residues. V was clipped by 4 bases and J by 0 bases, with 4 bases between them. Germline V lookup: CDR1 SGHTA, CDR2 FQGNSA. The CDR3 DNA reads TGTGCCAGCAGCTGGAGCTCCTACGAGCAGTACTTC. This codes for CASSWSSYEQYF.

J is TRBJ2-7 and V is TRBV27, with 14 bases lining up with TRBD2. V shed 6 bases, J shed 0 bases, and the junction held 13 bases outside the gene matches. This CDR3 has 19 amino acids. Germline CDR1 is MNHEY and CDR2 is SMNVEV (reference sequence). CDR3 sequence reads: CASSWRGLAGAKLSYEQYF. In nucleotides, the CDR3 is TGTGCCAGCAGCTGGAGGGGACTAGCGGGGGCTAAACTCTCCTACGAGCAGTACTTC.

The V call is TRBV7-9, the J call TRBJ2-5, with TRBD2 matching 9 bases. V was pared by 6 bases and J by 3 bases, with 11 bases of the junction left unmatched. Germline V gene data show CDR1 as SEHNR and CDR2 as FQNEAQ (reference sequence). CDR3 length: 16 residues. The CDR3 DNA sequence: TGTGCCAGCAGTCGCTGGATAGCGGGGGACAAAGAGACCCAGTACTTC. Its translation is CASSRWIAGDKETQYF.

V gene TRBV30 combines with J gene TRBJ2-7, with D possibly being TRBD1 (6 bases). Trimming cost V 2 bases and J 1 base, with 12 bases left between them. Germline CDR1 and CDR2: GTSNPN and SVGIG (reference sequence). There are 14 residues in the CDR3. The CDR3 loop is CAWSRQVRSYEQYF. Written as DNA, the CDR3 is TGTGCCTGGAGTAGACAGGTCAGATCCTACGAGCAGTACTTC.

The gene calls are TRBV6-5 and TRBJ1-6; D gene uncertain. Trimming left V 7 bases short and J 5 bases short, with 9 bases between. Per germline, CDR1 MNHEY and CDR2 SVGAGI. CDR3 length equals 13 residues. DNA of the CDR3: TGTGCCAGCATAAACAGAGATAATTCACCCCTCCACTTT. Protein: CASINRDNSPLHF.

The chain carries TRBV19 and TRBJ1-1; a weak D match, TRBD1 (5 bases). This CDR3 comprises 13 residues. The V end was cut by 5 bases, the J end by 1 base, with 8 bases between. Germline CDR1 reads LNHDA; CDR2 reads SQIVND (reference sequence). CDR3 region: CASSAQGNTEAFF. The CDR3 nucleotides are TGTGCCAGTAGTGCTCAGGGGAACACTGAAGCTTTCTTT.

This clone showed up just a few times. The chain employs TRBV7-9 and TRBJ1-6; TRBD1 is a possible D gene (5 bases). The V end lost 8 bases, the J end lost 6 bases, and 8 bases lay between the germline ends. CDR3 length equals 12 residues. Germline V gene data show CDR1 as SEHNR and CDR2 as FQNEAQ (reference sequence). CDR3 residues: CASGRVNSPLHF. The CDR3, as DNA: TGTGCCAGCGGCAGGGTTAATTCACCCCTCCACTTT.

This chain links TRBV2 with TRBJ1-6; TRBD1 matches at 7 bases. V lost 5 bases, J lost 10 bases, and 11 bases stayed unmatched. The germline gives CDR1 SNHLY, CDR2 FYNNEI. The CDR3 has 15 residues. This CDR3 is CASSQSRGMYSPLHF. In DNA form, the CDR3 reads TGTGCCAGCAGTCAAAGCAGGGGGATGTACTCACCCCTCCACTTT. Filled out from reference TRBV2 and TRBJ1-6, the complete variable domain reads EPEVTQTPSHQVTQMGQEVILRCVPISNHLYFYWYRQILGQKVEFLVSFYNNEISEKSEIFDDQFSVERPDGSNFTLKIRSTKLEDSAMYFCASSQSRGMYSPLHFGNGTRLTVT.

J is TRBJ2-1 and V is TRBV14, with D hard to call. V was shortened by 0 bases and J by 1 base, with 4 bases between the two germline ends. In germline, CDR1 is SGHDN, CDR2 FVKESK. The CDR3 extends over 14 amino acids. The CDR3: CASSQDQSYNEQFF. In DNA, the CDR3 is TGTGCCAGCAGCCAAGATCAGTCCTACAATGAGCAGTTCTTC. The variable domain in full, with the rest retrieved from reference TRBV14 and TRBJ2-1, is EAGVTQFPSHSVIEKGQTVTLRCDPISGHDNLYWYRRVMGKEIKFLLHFVKESKQDESGMPNNRFLAERTGGTYSTLKVQPAELEDSGVYFCASSQDQSYNEQFFGPGTRLTVL.

The V call is TRBV7-2, the J call TRBJ2-3; 9 nucleotides match TRBD1. This CDR3 is 17 amino acids long. Looked up from germline, CDR1 is SGHTA and CDR2 is FQGNSA. J was trimmed by 5 bases and V by 1 base; bases with no gene match: 10. The CDR3: CASSLVPGQGLVDTQYF. For the CDR3, the DNA is TGTGCCAGCAGCTTAGTCCCCGGACAGGGGTTGGTAGATACGCAGTATTTT. The full variable domain, rest sourced from reference TRBV7-2 and TRBJ2-3, is GAGVSQSPSNKVTEKGKDVELRCDPISGHTALYWYRQSLGQGLEFLIYFQGNSAPDKSGLPSDRFSAERTGGSVSTLTIQRTQQEDSAVYLCASSLVPGQGLVDTQYFGPGTRLTVL.

This clone came up a few times. The chain carries TRBV29-1 and TRBJ1-5; D is ambiguous. The CDR3 is 13 amino acids. The ends were cut back, 7 bases at V and 3 bases at J, with 13 bases in the middle. Germline CDR1 is SQVTM and CDR2 is ANQGSEA. CDR3 sequence reads: CSAFRGLNQPQHF. CDR3 sequence (DNA): TGCAGCGCTTTTAGAGGGCTCAATCAGCCCCAGCATTTT.

The chain has TRBV7-9 and TRBJ2-4; TRBD1 might be the D (5 bases). Trimming took 3 bases from V and 3 from J, leaving 12 bases between them. Germline CDR1 SEHNR, CDR2 FQNEAQ (reference sequence). This CDR3 spans 15 amino acids. The CDR3 reads CASSLTERGKNIQYF. The DNA of the CDR3 is TGTGCCAGCAGCTTGACCGAAAGGGGCAAAAACATTCAGTACTTC.

The J gene is TRBJ1-1, the V gene TRBV30, with a possible D match to TRBD1 (6 bases). The V end lost 0 bases, the J end lost 1 base, and 12 bases lay between the germline ends. This CDR3 is 15 amino acids long. The germline V gene encodes CDR1 GTSNPN and CDR2 SVGIG (reference sequence). CDR3 amino acids: CAWSVGGGGNTEAFF. The CDR3 nucleotides are TGTGCCTGGAGTGTCGGGGGAGGGGGGAACACTGAAGCTTTCTTT.

This clone has only one observation. The genes are TRBV29-1 and TRBJ2-1, with 9 bases fitting TRBD2. This CDR3 spans 14 amino acids. Germline values: CDR1 SQVTM, CDR2 ANQGSEA. The V and J ends lost 6 bases and 7 bases, in that order; junction bases with no gene match: 10. In nucleotides, the CDR3 is TGCAGCGTGGCGACTAGCGGAGCGACAAATGAGCAGTTCTTC. Translated, it gives CSVATSGATNEQFF.

The V call is TRBV5-1, the J call TRBJ2-5; a possible D gene is TRBD1 (5 bases). The J call may be in error: the DNA end matches TRBJ2-7 better. Germline lookup yields CDR1 SGHRS and CDR2 YFSETQ. The CDR3 extends over 13 amino acids. The CDR3 is CASSLAAGYEQYF. CDR3 DNA: TGCGCCAGCAGCTTGGCCGCAGGGTACGAGCAGTACTTC.

This chain's CDR3 is CASSQAKDQGARNTIYF. CDR3 nucleotide sequence: TGTGCCAGCAGCCAAGCCAAGGATCAAGGGGCCAGAAACACCATATATTTT. The V and J genes are TRBV4-2 and TRBJ1-3, with D possibly being TRBD1 (5 bases). Trimming pared 1 base from V and 5 bases from J, leaving 18 bases between. Germline CDR1 is LGHNA and CDR2 is YNFKEQ. The CDR3 covers 17 residues.

The chain recombines TRBV28 with TRBJ2-7; 10 bases map to TRBD1. Looked up from germline, CDR1 is MDHEN and CDR2 is SYDVKM. CDR3 length: 15 amino acids. Trimming cost V 6 bases and J 2 bases; bases outside gene matches: 7. This chain's CDR3 is CASSRGQGLTYEQYF. The DNA of the CDR3 is TGTGCCAGCAGCCGGGGACAGGGGCTTACCTACGAGCAGTACTTC.